This T cell receptor (beta chain) was profiled in a study of T cell responses to AZD1222 COVID-19 vaccine. Findings and caveats of the study: Nearly half of the spike-specific TCRs reportedly recognize variant regions that carry no mutations.

The CDR3 covers 16 residues. Deletions cut 2 bases from V and 4 bases from J, with 17 bases between. Looked up from germline, CDR1 is GTSNPN and CDR2 is SVGIG (reference sequence). With regard to this clone: Its antigen remains unknown.

The protocol was immunoSEQ multiplex PCR, while the TCRdb copy is restricted to in-frame clones and leaves out a portion. The table has more than 95,000 clones, 80% to 90% seen once; the top ten hold 6% to 8%. Sample: peripheral blood, taken on day 0 of AZD1222 vaccination. This receptor was taken from an adult in good health. The chain links TRBV30 to TRBJ2-2; D is undetermined. Here the CDR3 DNA reads TGTGCCTGGAGTCCCCCAGGCCGTGGGTCCACCGGGGAGCTGTTTTTT. Translation: CAWSPPGRGSTGELFF.